The rows below give T cell receptor beta chains drawn from one sample of a study of T-cell memory formation after mild COVID-19. Via MiXCR, TCRdb re-called the 5' RACE reads, giving one row per CDR3 protein. The sample shows a few hundred thousand distinct CDR3 sequences, roughly a fifth of them seen only once. The specimen sequenced was PBMCs or a T cell subset sorted from them (not recorded which). All receptors derive from a young man who had mild COVID-19 (a few samples of this study predate the infection). Cell type and time point are not known. CDR3s include the opening cysteine and the closing phenylalanine or tryptophan. The D gene is left open where the match is weak. Clone size, where shown, is once, few, many, or a class for clones that have expanded.

J: TRBJ2-5; D: .; size: few; V: TRBV11-3; CDR3: CASSTGPYSPETQYF; DNA: TGTGCCAGCAGCACCGGACCCTACAGCCCGGAGACCCAGTACTTC
J: TRBJ1-6; D: .; size: few; V: TRBV20-1; CDR3: CSFRSSYNSPLHF; DNA: TGCAGCTTTCGGAGCTCCTATAATTCACCCCTCCACTTT
J: TRBJ2-5; D: TRBD1; size: .; V: TRBV6-5; CDR3: CASSTSGGIETQYF; DNA: TGTGCCAGCAGCACGTCAGGGGGCATAGAGACCCAGTACTTC
J: TRBJ2-4; D: .; size: many; V: TRBV4-3; CDR3: CASSHYDKGNIQYF; DNA: TGCGCCAGCAGCCACTACGACAAGGGAAACATTCAGTACTTC
J: TRBJ2-1; D: .; size: .; V: TRBV19; CDR3: CASSIGGYFAAYNEQFF; DNA: TGTGCCAGTAGTATTGGCGGCTATTTCGCTGCCTACAATGAGCAGTTCTTC
J: TRBJ2-7; D: TRBD1; size: few; V: TRBV6-5; CDR3: CASSLRQGEQYF; DNA: TGTGCCAGCAGTTTGAGACAGGGCGAGCAGTACTTC
J: TRBJ2-7; D: .; size: few; V: TRBV14; CDR3: CASSQDWVRTTEQYF; DNA: TGTGCCAGCAGCCAAGATTGGGTCCGAACTACCGAGCAGTACTTC
J: TRBJ2-1; D: TRBD2; size: .; V: TRBV29-1; CDR3: CSVSSLLAGYNEQFF; DNA: TGCAGCGTTTCGTCCCTACTAGCGGGTTACAATGAGCAGTTCTTC
J: TRBJ1-5; D: .; size: .; V: TRBV19; CDR3: CASIGASNQPQHF; DNA: TGTGCCAGTATTGGGGCGAGTAATCAGCCCCAGCATTTT
J: TRBJ1-2; D: TRBD1; size: few; V: TRBV12-3/TRBV12-4; CDR3: CASSLAPGGDYGYTF; DNA: TGTGCCAGCAGTTTAGCGCCAGGGGGCGACTATGGCTACACCTTC
J: TRBJ1-4; D: TRBD1; size: many; V: TRBV20-1; CDR3: CSARRQGNEKLFF; DNA: TGCAGTGCTAGGCGACAGGGGAATGAAAAACTGTTTTTT
J: TRBJ1-6; D: TRBD1; size: .; V: TRBV20-1; CDR3: CSGGQESNNSPLHF; DNA: TGCAGTGGCGGACAGGAGAGTAATAATTCACCCCTCCACTTT
J: TRBJ2-7; D: .; size: .; V: TRBV6-5; CDR3: CASSYSVVSSYEQYF; DNA: TGTGCCAGCAGTTACTCGGTCGTTAGCTCCTACGAGCAGTACTTC
J: TRBJ1-1; D: .; size: few; V: TRBV25-1; CDR3: CASSESGAGPEAFF; DNA: TGTGCCAGCAGTGAATCGGGGGCAGGCCCTGAAGCTTTCTTT
J: TRBJ1-1; D: .; size: many; V: TRBV18; CDR3: CASQVGENTEAFF; DNA: TGTGCCAGCCAAGTCGGGGAGAACACTGAAGCTTTCTTT
J: TRBJ2-2; D: .; size: .; V: TRBV2; CDR3: CASSAEVAGELFF; DNA: TGTGCCAGCAGCGCCGAGGTGGCCGGGGAGCTGTTTTTT
J: TRBJ2-4; D: .; size: .; V: TRBV21-1; CDR3: CASSKEHRSIQYF; DNA: TGTGCCAGCAGCAAAGAACACCGATCGATTCAGTACTTC
J: TRBJ1-4; D: .; size: many; V: TRBV12-3/TRBV12-4; CDR3: CASSLGGEKLFF; DNA: TGTGCCAGCAGCTTAGGCGGCGAAAAACTGTTTTTT
J: TRBJ2-2; D: TRBD1; size: few; V: TRBV28; CDR3: CASHPPTGGGWTGELFF; DNA: TGTGCCAGCCACCCTCCAACAGGGGGCGGGTGGACCGGGGAGCTGTTTTTT
J: TRBJ1-3; D: TRBD1; size: many; V: TRBV7-2; CDR3: CASSTGDGNTIYF; DNA: TGTGCCAGCAGTACAGGGGATGGAAACACCATATATTTT
J: TRBJ1-2; D: TRBD1; size: few; V: TRBV6-2/TRBV6-3; CDR3: CASSQSTGYGYTF; DNA: TGTGCCAGCAGCCAGTCGACAGGGTATGGCTACACCTTC
J: TRBJ2-5; D: .; size: .; V: TRBV9; CDR3: CASSRQSAGPGYQETQYF; DNA: TGTGCCAGCAGCCGTCAATCTGCTGGTCCCGGATACCAAGAGACCCAGTACTTC
J: TRBJ1-2; D: .; size: .; V: TRBV20-1; CDR3: CSARGGYTF; DNA: TGCAGTGCCCGAGGGGGCTACACCTTC
J: TRBJ2-7; D: .; size: .; V: TRBV6-2/TRBV6-3; CDR3: CASTPTHSYEQYF; DNA: TGTGCCAGCACCCCGACTCATAGCTACGAGCAGTACTTC
J: TRBJ2-3; D: .; size: few; V: TRBV9; CDR3: CASSVGVVTSRLTDTQYF; DNA: TGTGCCAGCAGCGTAGGCGTTGTAACTAGCAGACTCACAGATACGCAGTATTTT
J: TRBJ2-1; D: .; size: few; V: TRBV10-3; CDR3: CAALEPGLTNEQFF; DNA: TGTGCCGCGCTCGAACCGGGGCTTACCAATGAGCAGTTCTTC
J: TRBJ1-1; D: TRBD1; size: few; V: TRBV29-1; CDR3: CSVATDRGLGTEAFF; DNA: TGCAGCGTCGCAACTGACAGGGGGCTGGGGACTGAAGCTTTCTTT
J: TRBJ2-7; D: .; size: few; V: TRBV6-1; CDR3: CASSPLGGGAYEQYF; DNA: TGTGCCAGCAGTCCCCTGGGGGGCGGCGCCTACGAGCAGTACTTC
J: TRBJ2-1; D: TRBD2; size: .; V: TRBV20-1; CDR3: CSARGLAGASNSYNEQFF; DNA: TGCAGTGCTAGAGGACTAGCGGGGGCCTCCAACTCCTACAATGAGCAGTTCTTC
J: TRBJ2-5; D: TRBD1; size: .; V: TRBV11-3; CDR3: CASSLGQGHQETQYF; DNA: TGTGCCAGCAGCCTCGGACAGGGACACCAAGAGACCCAGTACTTC
J: TRBJ1-4; D: .; size: .; V: TRBV20-1; CDR3: CSAAPWREKLFF; DNA: TGCAGTGCTGCCCCTTGGCGGGAAAAACTGTTTTTT
J: TRBJ2-1; D: TRBD2; size: .; V: TRBV4-1; CDR3: CASSQESLAGLFF; DNA: TGCGCCAGCAGCCAAGAATCCCTAGCGGGGTTATTCTTC
J: TRBJ1-2; D: .; size: few; V: TRBV7-2; CDR3: CASSYPWEDRGDGGYTF; DNA: TGCGCCAGCAGCTACCCGTGGGAGGATAGGGGTGATGGTGGCTACACCTTC
J: TRBJ2-6; D: .; size: few; V: TRBV11-3; CDR3: CASSDRGTGANVLTF; DNA: TGTGCCAGCAGCGATAGGGGGACTGGGGCCAACGTCCTGACTTTC
J: TRBJ2-5; D: .; size: few; V: TRBV20-1; CDR3: CSARDTGAQETQYF; DNA: TGCAGTGCTAGAGATACGGGGGCCCAAGAGACCCAGTACTTC
J: TRBJ2-2; D: .; size: .; V: TRBV12-3/TRBV12-4; CDR3: CASSPPDRLTGELFF; DNA: TGTGCCAGCAGTCCTCCCGACAGATTAACCGGGGAGCTGTTTTTT
J: TRBJ2-1; D: .; size: few; V: TRBV5-6; CDR3: CASSSMGVGAPGDNEQFF; DNA: TGTGCCAGCAGCTCCATGGGGGTGGGGGCCCCTGGGGACAATGAGCAGTTCTTC